This T cell receptor beta chain is drawn from a study of cytomegalovirus exposure and HLA in healthy donors. Study-wide results and limits: A further, later analysis showed that HLA-associated TCR beta chains (compared with equally common others) were more clonally expanded. Prior analysis indicated that the majority of TCR beta V segments exhibited productivity approximately 87% or approximately 30% of the time. The study had only CMV serostatus as immune exposure information.

Vbeta (60) and Jbeta (13) primers were used in the PCR. Some clones are missing from TCRdb's copy, which holds only in-frame ones; the method was immunoSEQ multiplex PCR. The table has 100,000 to 150,000 clones, about 8% seen once. A note on this clone: Its antigen is as yet unknown.

This CDR3 spans 15 amino acids. V lost 0 bases to trimming and J lost 0 bases, with 8 bases between them. CDR1 and CDR2 from the germline V gene are SGDLS and YYNGEE. The sequenced sample was PBMCs. The source of this sequence is a woman in her forties in good health and CMV-seropositive. The V call is TRBV9, the J call TRBJ2-3, with no clear D. The CDR3 coding sequence is TGTGCCAGCAGCGTAGTGTCAGTTAGCACAGATACGCAGTATTTT. This gives the protein CASSVVSVSTDTQYF.